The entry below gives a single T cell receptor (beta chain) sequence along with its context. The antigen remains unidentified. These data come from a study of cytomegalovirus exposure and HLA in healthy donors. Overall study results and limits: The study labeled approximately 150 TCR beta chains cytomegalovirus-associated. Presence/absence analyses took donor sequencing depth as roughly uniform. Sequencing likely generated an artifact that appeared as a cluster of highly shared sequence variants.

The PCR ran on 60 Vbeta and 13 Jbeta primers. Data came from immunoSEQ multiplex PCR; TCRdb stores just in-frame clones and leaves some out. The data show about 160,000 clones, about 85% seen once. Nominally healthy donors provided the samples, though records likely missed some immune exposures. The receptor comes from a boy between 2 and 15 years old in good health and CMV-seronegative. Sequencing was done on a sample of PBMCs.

The CDR3 here is CASSSSGLAEYEQYF. CDR3 DNA sequence: TGTGCCAGCAGCTCTTCAGGACTAGCGGAGTACGAGCAGTACTTC. The J gene is TRBJ2-7, the V gene TRBV7-2; 10 nucleotides agree with TRBD2. The germline V gene encodes CDR1 SGHTA and CDR2 FQGNSA. Losses at the gene ends were 4 bases for V and 4 bases for J; bases not matched to a gene: 7. The CDR3 extends over 15 amino acids.